This TCR beta chain was found in a study of PD-1 blockade in classical Hodgkin lymphoma. As for the study in general: Once every 2 weeks, patients received intravenous nivolumab at 3 mg/kg.

Note on this clone: What it recognizes is unknown.

Method: immunoSEQ multiplex PCR; TCRdb's copy keeps in-frame clones and lacks some. The sample lists about 98,000 clones, 80% to 95% occurring once. Findings and limits, study-wide: Complete responders' diversity at baseline resembled that of newly diagnosed patients.

All patients experienced relapse after autologous stem cell transplantation, and brentuximab vedotin exposure was variable. Germline V CDR1 and CDR2: LNHDA, SQIVND (reference sequence). The CDR3 has 18 amino acids. The V end was cut by 8 bases, the J end by 4 bases, with 27 bases between. This chain uses TRBV19 with TRBJ2-1; D might be TRBD2 (6 bases). The clonotype originates from a human donor with classical Hodgkin lymphoma. The sequenced sample was peripheral blood mononuclear cells (PBMCs), obtained at baseline. CDR3 in DNA: TGTGCCAGTGGGGAGGCCAACTTTCCAGTGGGATTGTACAATGAGCAGTTCTTC. Translated, it gives CASGEANFPVGLYNEQFF. The full variable domain, rest sourced from reference TRBV19 and TRBJ2-1, is DGGITQSPKYLFRKEGQNVTLSCEQNLNHDAMYWYRQDPGQGLRLIYYSQIVNDFQKGDIAEGYSVSREKKESFPLTVTSAQKNPTAFYLCASGEANFPVGLYNEQFFGPGTRLTVL.